This TCR beta chain was obtained from a study of blood T cell repertoires in COVID-19. Per the germline V gene, CDR1 is SNHLY and CDR2 is FYNNEI. V gave up 4 bases and J gave up 1 base, with 13 bases separating them. The length of the CDR3 is 15 residues. The method was immunoSEQ multiplex PCR; TCRdb's version includes in-frame clones alone and lacks a portion of them. The table records more than 200,000 clones, approximately 80% of them present only once. The sequenced material came from peripheral blood. V and J are TRBV2 and TRBJ1-2, with no clear D. This sequence originates from a woman aged 40 to 50 who had recovered from COVID-19. The CDR3 DNA reads as TGTGCCAGCAGTGCGGTACGGACTTTTAACTATGGCTACACCTTC. Its translation is CASSAVRTFNYGYTF.